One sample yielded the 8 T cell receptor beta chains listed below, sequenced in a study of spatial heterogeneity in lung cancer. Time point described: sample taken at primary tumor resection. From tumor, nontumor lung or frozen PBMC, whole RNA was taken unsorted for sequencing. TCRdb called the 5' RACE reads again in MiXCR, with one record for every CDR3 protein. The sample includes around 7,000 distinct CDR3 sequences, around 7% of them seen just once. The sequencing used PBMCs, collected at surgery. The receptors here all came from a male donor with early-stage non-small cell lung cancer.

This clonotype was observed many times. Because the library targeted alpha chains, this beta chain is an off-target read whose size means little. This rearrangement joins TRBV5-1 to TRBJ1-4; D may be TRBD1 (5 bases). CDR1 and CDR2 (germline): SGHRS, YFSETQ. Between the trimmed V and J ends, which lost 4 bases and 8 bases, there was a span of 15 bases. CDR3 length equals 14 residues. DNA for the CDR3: TGCGCCAGCAGCCCCCGGGGGGGGGAAGAAAAACTGTTTTTT. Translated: CASSPRGGEEKLFF.

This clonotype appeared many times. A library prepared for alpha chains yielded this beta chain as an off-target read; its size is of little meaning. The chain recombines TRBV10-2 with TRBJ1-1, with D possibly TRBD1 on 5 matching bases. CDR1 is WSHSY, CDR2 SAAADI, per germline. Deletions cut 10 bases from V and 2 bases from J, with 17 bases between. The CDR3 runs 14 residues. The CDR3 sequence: CAIPGQRGNTEAFF. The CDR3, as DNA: TGCGCCATCCCGGGGCAGAGAGGCAACACTGAAGCTTTCTTT.

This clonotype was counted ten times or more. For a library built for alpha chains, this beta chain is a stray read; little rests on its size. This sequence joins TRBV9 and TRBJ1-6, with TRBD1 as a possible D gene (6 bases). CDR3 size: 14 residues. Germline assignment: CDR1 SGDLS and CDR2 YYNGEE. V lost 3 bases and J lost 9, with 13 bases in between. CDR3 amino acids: CASSAGQRTSPLHF. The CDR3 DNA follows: TGTGCCAGCAGCGCCGGACAGAGAACTTCACCCCTCCACTTT.

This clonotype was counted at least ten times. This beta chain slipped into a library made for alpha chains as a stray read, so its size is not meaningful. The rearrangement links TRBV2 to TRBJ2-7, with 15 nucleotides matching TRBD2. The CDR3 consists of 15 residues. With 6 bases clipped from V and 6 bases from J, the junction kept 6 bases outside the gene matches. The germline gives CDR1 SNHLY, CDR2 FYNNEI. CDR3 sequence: CASSAGLAGGTEQYF. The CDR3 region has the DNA TGTGCCAGCAGCGCGGGACTAGCGGGAGGAACCGAGCAGTACTTC.

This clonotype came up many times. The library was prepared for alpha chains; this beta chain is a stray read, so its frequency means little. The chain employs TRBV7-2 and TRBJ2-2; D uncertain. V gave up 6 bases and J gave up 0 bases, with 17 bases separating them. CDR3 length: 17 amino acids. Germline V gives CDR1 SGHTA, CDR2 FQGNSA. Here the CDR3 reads CASRSPEVRANTGELFF. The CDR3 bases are TGTGCCAGCAGGTCTCCTGAGGTGCGAGCGAACACCGGGGAGCTGTTTTTT.

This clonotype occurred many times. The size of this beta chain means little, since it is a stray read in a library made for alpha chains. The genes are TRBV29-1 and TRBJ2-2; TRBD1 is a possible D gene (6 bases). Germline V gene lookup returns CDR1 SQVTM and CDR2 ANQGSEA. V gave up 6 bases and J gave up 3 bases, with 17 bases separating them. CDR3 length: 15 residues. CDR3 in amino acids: CSVIQGSPDTGELFF. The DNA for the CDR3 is TGCAGCGTCATACAGGGTTCCCCCGACACCGGGGAGCTGTTTTTT.

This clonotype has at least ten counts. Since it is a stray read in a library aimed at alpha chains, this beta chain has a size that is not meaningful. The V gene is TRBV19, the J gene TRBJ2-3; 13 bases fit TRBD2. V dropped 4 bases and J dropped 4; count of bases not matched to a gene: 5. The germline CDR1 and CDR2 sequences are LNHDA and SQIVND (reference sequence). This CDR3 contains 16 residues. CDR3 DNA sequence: TGTGCCAGTAGTACCGGACTAGCGGGAGACGCAGATACGCAGTATTTT. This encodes CASSTGLAGDADTQYF. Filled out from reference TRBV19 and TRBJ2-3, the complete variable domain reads DGGITQSPKYLFRKEGQNVTLSCEQNLNHDAMYWYRQDPGQGLRLIYYSQIVNDFQKGDIAEGYSVSREKKESFPLTVTSAQKNPTAFYLCASSTGLAGDADTQYFGPGTRLTVL.

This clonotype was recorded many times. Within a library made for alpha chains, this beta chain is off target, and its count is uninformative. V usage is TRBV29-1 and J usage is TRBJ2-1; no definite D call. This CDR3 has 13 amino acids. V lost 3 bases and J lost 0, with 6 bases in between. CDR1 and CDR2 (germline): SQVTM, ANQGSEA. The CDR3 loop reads CSVDRSSYNEQFF. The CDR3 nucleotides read TGCAGCGTTGACAGGAGCTCCTACAATGAGCAGTTCTTC.